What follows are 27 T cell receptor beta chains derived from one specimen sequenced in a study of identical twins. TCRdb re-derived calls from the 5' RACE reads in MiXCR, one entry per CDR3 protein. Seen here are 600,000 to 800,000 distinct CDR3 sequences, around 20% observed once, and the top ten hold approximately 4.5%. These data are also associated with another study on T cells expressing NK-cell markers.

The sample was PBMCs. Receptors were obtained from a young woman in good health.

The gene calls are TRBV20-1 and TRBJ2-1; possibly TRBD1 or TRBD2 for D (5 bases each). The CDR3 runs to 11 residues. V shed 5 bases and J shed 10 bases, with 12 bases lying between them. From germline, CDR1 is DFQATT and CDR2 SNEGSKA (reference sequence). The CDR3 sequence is CSAQGPNEQFF. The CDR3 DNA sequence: TGCAGTGCTCAGGGACCTAACGAGCAGTTCTTC.

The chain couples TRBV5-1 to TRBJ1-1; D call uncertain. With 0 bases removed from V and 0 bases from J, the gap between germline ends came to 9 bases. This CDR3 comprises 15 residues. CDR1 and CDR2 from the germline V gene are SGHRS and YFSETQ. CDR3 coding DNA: TGCGCCAGCAGCTTGGCAGAACCCATGAACACTGAAGCTTTCTTT. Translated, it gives CASSLAEPMNTEAFF.

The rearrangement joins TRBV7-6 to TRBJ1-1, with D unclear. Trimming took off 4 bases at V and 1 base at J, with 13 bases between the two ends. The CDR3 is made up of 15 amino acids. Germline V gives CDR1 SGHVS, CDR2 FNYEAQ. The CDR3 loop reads CASSSNSLRNTEAFF. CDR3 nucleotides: TGTGCCAGCAGCTCTAATTCGTTGCGGAACACTGAAGCTTTCTTT. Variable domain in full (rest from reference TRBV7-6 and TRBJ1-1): GAGVSQSPRYKVTKRGQDVALRCDPISGHVSLYWYRQALGQGPEFLTYFNYEAQQDKSGLPNDRFSAERPEGSISTLTIQRTEQRDSAMYRCASSSNSLRNTEAFFGQGTRLTVV.

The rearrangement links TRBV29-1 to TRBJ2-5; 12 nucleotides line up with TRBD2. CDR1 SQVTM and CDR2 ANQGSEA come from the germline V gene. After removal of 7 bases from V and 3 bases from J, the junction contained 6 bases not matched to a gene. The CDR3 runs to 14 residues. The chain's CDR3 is CSATSGGVEETQYF. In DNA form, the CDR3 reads TGCAGCGCGACTAGCGGGGGAGTCGAAGAGACCCAGTACTTC.

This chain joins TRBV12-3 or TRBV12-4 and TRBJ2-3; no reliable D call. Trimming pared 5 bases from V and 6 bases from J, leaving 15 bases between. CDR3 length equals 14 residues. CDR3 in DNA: TGTGCCAGCAGTCCCGGACCTTCTTCTGATACGCAGTATTTT. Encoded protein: CASSPGPSSDTQYF.

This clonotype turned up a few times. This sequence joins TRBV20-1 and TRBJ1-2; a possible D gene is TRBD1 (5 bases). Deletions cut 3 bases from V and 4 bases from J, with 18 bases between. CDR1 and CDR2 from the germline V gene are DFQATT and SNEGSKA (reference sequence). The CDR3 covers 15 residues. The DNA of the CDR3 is TGCAGTGCTAGGGAGCAGGGTTATAGTGGCTATGGCTACACCTTC. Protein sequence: CSAREQGYSGYGYTF.

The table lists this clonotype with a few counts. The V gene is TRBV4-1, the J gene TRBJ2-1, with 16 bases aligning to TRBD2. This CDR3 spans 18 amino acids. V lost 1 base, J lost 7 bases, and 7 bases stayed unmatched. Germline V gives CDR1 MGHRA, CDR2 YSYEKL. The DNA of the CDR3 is TGCGCCAGCAGCCAAGGGGGACTAGCGGGAGGGTTGGGGAATGAGCAGTTCTTC. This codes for CASSQGGLAGGLGNEQFF.

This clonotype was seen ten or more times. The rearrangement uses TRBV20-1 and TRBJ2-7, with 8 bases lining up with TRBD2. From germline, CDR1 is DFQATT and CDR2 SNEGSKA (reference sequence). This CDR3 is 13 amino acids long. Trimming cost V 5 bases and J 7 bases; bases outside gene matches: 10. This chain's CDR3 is CSARPTSGVEQYF. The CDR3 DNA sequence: TGCAGTGCTCGCCCCACTAGCGGTGTAGAGCAGTACTTC.

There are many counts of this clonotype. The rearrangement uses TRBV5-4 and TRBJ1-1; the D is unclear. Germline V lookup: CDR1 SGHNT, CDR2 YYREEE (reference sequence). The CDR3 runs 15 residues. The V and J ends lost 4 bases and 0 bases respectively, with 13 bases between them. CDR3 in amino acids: CASSPLSSLNTEAFF. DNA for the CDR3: TGTGCCAGCAGCCCATTGAGCAGTTTGAACACTGAAGCTTTCTTT.

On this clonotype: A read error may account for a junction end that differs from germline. CDR3 in amino acids: CASSPGSPGANVLTF. DNA of the CDR3: TGTGCCAGCAGCCCAGGGAGTCCTGGGGCCAACGTCCTGACTTTC. The V gene is TRBV5-1, the J gene TRBJ2-6; D is tentatively TRBD1 or TRBD2 (5 bases each). Germline V gene lookup returns CDR1 SGHRS and CDR2 YFSETQ. The CDR3 is made up of 15 amino acids.

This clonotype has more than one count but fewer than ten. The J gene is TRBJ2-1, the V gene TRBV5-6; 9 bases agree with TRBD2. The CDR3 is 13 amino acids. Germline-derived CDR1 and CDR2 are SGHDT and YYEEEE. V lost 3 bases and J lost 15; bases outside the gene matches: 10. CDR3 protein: CASSSTYSGSGFF. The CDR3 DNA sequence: TGTGCCAGCAGCTCGACCTATAGCGGGAGTGGGTTCTTC.

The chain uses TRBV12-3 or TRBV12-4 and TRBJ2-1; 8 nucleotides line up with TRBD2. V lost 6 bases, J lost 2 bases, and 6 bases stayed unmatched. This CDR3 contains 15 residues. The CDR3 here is CASRSSGSAYNEQFF. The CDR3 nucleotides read TGTGCCAGCAGATCCAGCGGGAGCGCCTACAATGAGCAGTTCTTC.

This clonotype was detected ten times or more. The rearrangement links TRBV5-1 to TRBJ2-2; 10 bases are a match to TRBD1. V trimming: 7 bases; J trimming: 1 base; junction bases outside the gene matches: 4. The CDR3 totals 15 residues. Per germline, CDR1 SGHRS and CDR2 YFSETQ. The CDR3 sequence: CASGTGAMNTGELFF. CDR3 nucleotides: TGCGCCAGCGGGACAGGGGCGATGAACACCGGGGAGCTGTTTTTT. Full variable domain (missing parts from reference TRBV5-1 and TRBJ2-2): KAGVTQTPRYLIKTRGQQVTLSCSPISGHRSVSWYQQTPGQGLQFLFEYFSETQRNKGNFPGRFSGRQFSNSRSEMNVSTLELGDSALYLCASGTGAMNTGELFFGEGSRLTVL.

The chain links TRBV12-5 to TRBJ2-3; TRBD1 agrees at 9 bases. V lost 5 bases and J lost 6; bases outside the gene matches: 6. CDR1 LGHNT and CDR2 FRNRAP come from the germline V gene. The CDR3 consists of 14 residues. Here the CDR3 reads CASGLDRGFDTQYF. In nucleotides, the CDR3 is TGTGCTAGTGGTCTCGACAGGGGGTTTGATACGCAGTATTTT.

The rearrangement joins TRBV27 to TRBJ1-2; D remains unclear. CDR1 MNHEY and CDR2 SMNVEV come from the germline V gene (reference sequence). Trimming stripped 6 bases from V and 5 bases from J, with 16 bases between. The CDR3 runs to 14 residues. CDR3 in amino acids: CASSRSAGFYGYTF. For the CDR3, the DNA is TGTGCCAGCAGCCGTTCGGCAGGATTTTATGGCTACACCTTC.

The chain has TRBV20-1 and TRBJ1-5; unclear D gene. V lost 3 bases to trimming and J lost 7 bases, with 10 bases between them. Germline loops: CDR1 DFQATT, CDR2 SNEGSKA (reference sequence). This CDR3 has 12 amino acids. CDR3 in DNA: TGCAGTGCTAGTAAGGTCAGGCAGCCCCAGCATTTT. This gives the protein CSASKVRQPQHF.

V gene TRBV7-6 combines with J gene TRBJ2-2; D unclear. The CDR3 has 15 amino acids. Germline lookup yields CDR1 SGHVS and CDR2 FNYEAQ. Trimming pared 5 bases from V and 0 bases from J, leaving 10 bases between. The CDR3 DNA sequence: TGTGCCAGCAGCCTCGGGTACTCGAACACCGGGGAGCTGTTTTTT. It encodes CASSLGYSNTGELFF.

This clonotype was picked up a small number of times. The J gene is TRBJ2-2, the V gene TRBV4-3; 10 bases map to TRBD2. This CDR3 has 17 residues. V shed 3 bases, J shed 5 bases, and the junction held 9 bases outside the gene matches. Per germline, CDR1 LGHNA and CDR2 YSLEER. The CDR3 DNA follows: TGCGCCAGCAGCCATCGGACTAGCGGTCCTAGGACCGGGGAGCTGTTTTTT. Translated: CASSHRTSGPRTGELFF.

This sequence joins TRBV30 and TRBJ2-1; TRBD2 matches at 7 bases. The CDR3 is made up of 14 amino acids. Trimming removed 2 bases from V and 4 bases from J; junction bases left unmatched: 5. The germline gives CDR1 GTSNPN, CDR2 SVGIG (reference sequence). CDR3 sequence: CAWSRWEGYNEQFF. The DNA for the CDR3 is TGTGCCTGGAGTAGGTGGGAGGGTTACAATGAGCAGTTCTTC. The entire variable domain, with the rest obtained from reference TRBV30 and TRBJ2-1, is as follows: SQTIHQWPATLVQPVGSPLSLECTVEGTSNPNLYWYRQAAGRGLQLLFYSVGIGQISSEVPQNLSASRPQDRQFILSSKKLLLSDSGFYLCAWSRWEGYNEQFFGPGTRLTVL.

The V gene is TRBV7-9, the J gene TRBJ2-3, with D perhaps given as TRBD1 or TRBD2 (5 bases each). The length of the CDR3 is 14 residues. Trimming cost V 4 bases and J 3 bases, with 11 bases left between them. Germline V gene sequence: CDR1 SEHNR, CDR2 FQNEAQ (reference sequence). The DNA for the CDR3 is TGTGCCAGCAGCTCCCGGGACCAAACAGATACGCAGTATTTT. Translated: CASSSRDQTDTQYF.

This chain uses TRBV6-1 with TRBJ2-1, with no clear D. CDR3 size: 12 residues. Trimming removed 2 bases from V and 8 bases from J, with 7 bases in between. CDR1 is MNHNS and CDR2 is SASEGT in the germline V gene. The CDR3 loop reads CASSEYRYEQFF. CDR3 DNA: TGTGCCAGCAGTGAATATCGCTATGAGCAGTTCTTC.

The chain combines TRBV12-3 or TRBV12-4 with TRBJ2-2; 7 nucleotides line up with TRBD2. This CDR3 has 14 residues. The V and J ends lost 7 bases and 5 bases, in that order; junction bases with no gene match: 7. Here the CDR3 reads CASTWGGRTGELFF. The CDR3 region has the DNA TGTGCCAGCACGTGGGGGGGGAGGACCGGGGAGCTGTTTTTT.

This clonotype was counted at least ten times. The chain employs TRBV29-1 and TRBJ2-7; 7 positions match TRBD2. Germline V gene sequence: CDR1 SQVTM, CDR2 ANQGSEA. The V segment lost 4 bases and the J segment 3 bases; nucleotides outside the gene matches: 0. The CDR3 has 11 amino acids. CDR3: CSVAGGYEQYF. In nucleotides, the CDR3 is TGCAGCGTTGCGGGGGGCTACGAGCAGTACTTC.

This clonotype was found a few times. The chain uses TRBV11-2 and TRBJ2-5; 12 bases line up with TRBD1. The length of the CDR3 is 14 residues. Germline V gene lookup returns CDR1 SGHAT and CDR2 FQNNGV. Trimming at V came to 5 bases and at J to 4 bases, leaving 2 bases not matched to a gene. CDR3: CASSRDRGRETQYF. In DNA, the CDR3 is TGTGCCAGCAGCCGGGACAGGGGGCGAGAGACCCAGTACTTC.

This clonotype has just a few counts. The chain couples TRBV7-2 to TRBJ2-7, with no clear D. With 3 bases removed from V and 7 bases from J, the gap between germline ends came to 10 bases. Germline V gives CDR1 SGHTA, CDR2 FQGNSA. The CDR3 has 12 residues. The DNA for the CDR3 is TGTGCCAGCAGCTTGTCGCGAGAGGAGCAGTACTTC. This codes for CASSLSREEQYF.

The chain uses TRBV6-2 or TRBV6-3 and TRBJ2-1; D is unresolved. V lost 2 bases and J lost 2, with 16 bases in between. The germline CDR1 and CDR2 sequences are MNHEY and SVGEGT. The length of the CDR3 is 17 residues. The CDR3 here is CASSYEVGFGAYNEQFF. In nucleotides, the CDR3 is TGTGCCAGCAGTTACGAGGTTGGGTTCGGTGCCTACAATGAGCAGTTCTTC.

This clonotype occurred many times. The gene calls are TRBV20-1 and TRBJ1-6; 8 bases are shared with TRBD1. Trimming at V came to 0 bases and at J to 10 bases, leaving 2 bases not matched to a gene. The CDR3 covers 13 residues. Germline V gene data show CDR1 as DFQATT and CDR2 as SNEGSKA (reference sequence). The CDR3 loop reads CSAREQGDSPLHF. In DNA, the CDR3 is TGCAGTGCTAGAGAACAGGGGGACTCACCCCTCCACTTT.